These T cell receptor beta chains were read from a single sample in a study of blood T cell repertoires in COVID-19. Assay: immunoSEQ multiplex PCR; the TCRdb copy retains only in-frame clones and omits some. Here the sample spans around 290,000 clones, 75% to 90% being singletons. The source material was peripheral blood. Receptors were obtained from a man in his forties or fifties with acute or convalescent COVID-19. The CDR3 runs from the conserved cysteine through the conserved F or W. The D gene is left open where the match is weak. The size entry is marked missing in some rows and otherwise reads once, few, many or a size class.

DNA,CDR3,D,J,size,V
TGTGCCAGCTCAAGAGGGACAGGGGGCGCGGTTCACTATGGCTACACCTTC,CASSRGTGGAVHYGYTF,TRBD1,TRBJ1-2,-,TRBV7-9
TGTGCCTGGGAGAGGGGGAGCACTGAAGCTTTCTTT,CAWERGSTEAFF,-,TRBJ1-1,-,TRBV30
TGTGCCAGCAGCTTAGAGCTGGGGACAGCCCTCTACGAGCAGTACTTC,CASSLELGTALYEQYF,TRBD1,TRBJ2-7,-,TRBV11-2
TGTGCCAGCAGGCCTGGGACTAGCGGGGGGGCAGATACGCAGTATTTT,CASRPGTSGGADTQYF,TRBD2,TRBJ2-3,-,TRBV5-4
TGCGCCAGCAGCTTGGAAGCGGGGACCTACAATGAGCAGTTCTTC,CASSLEAGTYNEQFF,TRBD2,TRBJ2-1,once,TRBV5-1
TGCGCCAGTAGCTTGAATGCGGTAGGAAATAATTCACCCCTCCACTTT,CASSLNAVGNNSPLHF,-,TRBJ1-6,-,TRBV5-1
TGTGCCAGCAGCTTCCGGGGGTTGAAGACTGAAGCTTTCTTT,CASSFRGLKTEAFF,-,TRBJ1-1,once,TRBV5-6
TGTGCCACCAGTGATTCACGGCAGGGCGATAATCAGCCCCAGCATTTT,CATSDSRQGDNQPQHF,-,TRBJ1-5,-,TRBV24-1
TGTGCCAGCAGCTCGTACATGAACACTGAAGCTTTCTTT,CASSSYMNTEAFF,-,TRBJ1-1,-,TRBV7-2
TGTGCCAGCAGGACAGAGACAGATACGCAGTATTTT,CASRTETDTQYF,-,TRBJ2-3,-,TRBV2
TGCGCCAGCAGAAGGACTAGCGGGGGGCCCACAGATACGCAGTATTTT,CASRRTSGGPTDTQYF,TRBD2,TRBJ2-3,few,TRBV5-1
TGTGCCAGTAGTTTCGGGACAGGTTTCTCCTATAATTCACCCCTCCACTTT,CASSFGTGFSYNSPLHF,TRBD1,TRBJ1-6,-,TRBV19
TGTGCCAGCAGCCCGAACCCCACTAACGGTGAGCAGTTCTTC,CASSPNPTNGEQFF,-,TRBJ2-1,-,TRBV7-9
TGCGCCAGCAGCTTGCGGAGGGGGCAGGATACTGAAGCTTTCTTT,CASSLRRGQDTEAFF,TRBD1,TRBJ1-1,-,TRBV5-1
TGTGCCAGCAGCTGGACAGGTACTATGAACACTGAAGCTTTCTTT,CASSWTGTMNTEAFF,TRBD1,TRBJ1-1,-,TRBV5-6
TGCGCCACCTCTATGACAGATACGCAGTATTTT,CATSMTDTQYF,-,TRBJ2-3,once,TRBV10-1
TGTGCCAGCAGACCCGGGACAGGGGGGCCCGAGCAGTACTTC,CASRPGTGGPEQYF,TRBD1,TRBJ2-7,-,TRBV3-1/TRBV3-2
TGTGCCACCAGTGATTTCCCCGGCTCTCCTAGCGAGGGTTGGTTCTTC,CATSDFPGSPSEGWFF,-,TRBJ2-1,few,TRBV24-1
TGCGCCAGCAGCTTGGAACAATTCACTGAAGCTTTCTTT,CASSLEQFTEAFF,-,TRBJ1-1,-,TRBV5-1
TGTGCCGGGGGATCAGGGGCCGCCAGTAATTCACCCCTCCACTTT,CAGGSGAASNSPLHF,-,TRBJ1-6,-,TRBV7-2
TGTGCCAGCAGCCAGGACAGGGGGGCAGATACGCAGTATTTT,CASSQDRGADTQYF,TRBD1,TRBJ2-3,-,TRBV3-1/TRBV3-2
TGTGCCAGTAGTAGGGTAGCGGCAACTAATGAAAAACTGTTTTTT,CASSRVAATNEKLFF,-,TRBJ1-4,-,TRBV19